This TCR beta chain was recovered during a study of T cells in localized non-small cell lung cancer. Findings and limits, study-wide: Longer overall survival was associated with a higher density of T cells in the blood. Sequencing covered just one tumor region, so heterogeneity cannot be ruled out. Uninvolved adjacent lung showed higher T cell clonality than tumor.

In its sample, this clone was seen a few times. Antigen unknown. The CDR3 spans 14 residues. Per the germline V gene, CDR1 is SQVTM and CDR2 is ANQGSEA. Between the trimmed V and J ends, which lost 7 bases and 1 base, there was a span of 16 bases. Sequencing was performed with immunoSEQ multiplex PCR; in TCRdb, only in-frame clones are kept and a portion is missing. The repertoire holds about 52,000 clones, around 82% seen once, with around 4.5% in the top ten. The receptor was isolated from a woman aged 35 to 70 with stage II lung adenocarcinoma. The chain employs TRBV29-1 and TRBJ1-1; D remains unclear. Here the sequenced sample was PBMCs, taken before any cancer treatment. The CDR3 DNA follows: TGCAGCGCCGCTACGGGTGACACGAACACTGAAGCTTTCTTT. It encodes CSAATGDTNTEAFF. Looking up the rest from reference TRBV29-1 and TRBJ1-1 gives the full variable domain: SAVISQKPSRDICQRGTSLTIQCQVDSQVTMMFWYRQQPGQSLTLIATANQGSEATYESGFVIDKFPISRPNLTFSTLTVSNMSPEDSSIYLCSAATGDTNTEAFFGQGTRLTVV.